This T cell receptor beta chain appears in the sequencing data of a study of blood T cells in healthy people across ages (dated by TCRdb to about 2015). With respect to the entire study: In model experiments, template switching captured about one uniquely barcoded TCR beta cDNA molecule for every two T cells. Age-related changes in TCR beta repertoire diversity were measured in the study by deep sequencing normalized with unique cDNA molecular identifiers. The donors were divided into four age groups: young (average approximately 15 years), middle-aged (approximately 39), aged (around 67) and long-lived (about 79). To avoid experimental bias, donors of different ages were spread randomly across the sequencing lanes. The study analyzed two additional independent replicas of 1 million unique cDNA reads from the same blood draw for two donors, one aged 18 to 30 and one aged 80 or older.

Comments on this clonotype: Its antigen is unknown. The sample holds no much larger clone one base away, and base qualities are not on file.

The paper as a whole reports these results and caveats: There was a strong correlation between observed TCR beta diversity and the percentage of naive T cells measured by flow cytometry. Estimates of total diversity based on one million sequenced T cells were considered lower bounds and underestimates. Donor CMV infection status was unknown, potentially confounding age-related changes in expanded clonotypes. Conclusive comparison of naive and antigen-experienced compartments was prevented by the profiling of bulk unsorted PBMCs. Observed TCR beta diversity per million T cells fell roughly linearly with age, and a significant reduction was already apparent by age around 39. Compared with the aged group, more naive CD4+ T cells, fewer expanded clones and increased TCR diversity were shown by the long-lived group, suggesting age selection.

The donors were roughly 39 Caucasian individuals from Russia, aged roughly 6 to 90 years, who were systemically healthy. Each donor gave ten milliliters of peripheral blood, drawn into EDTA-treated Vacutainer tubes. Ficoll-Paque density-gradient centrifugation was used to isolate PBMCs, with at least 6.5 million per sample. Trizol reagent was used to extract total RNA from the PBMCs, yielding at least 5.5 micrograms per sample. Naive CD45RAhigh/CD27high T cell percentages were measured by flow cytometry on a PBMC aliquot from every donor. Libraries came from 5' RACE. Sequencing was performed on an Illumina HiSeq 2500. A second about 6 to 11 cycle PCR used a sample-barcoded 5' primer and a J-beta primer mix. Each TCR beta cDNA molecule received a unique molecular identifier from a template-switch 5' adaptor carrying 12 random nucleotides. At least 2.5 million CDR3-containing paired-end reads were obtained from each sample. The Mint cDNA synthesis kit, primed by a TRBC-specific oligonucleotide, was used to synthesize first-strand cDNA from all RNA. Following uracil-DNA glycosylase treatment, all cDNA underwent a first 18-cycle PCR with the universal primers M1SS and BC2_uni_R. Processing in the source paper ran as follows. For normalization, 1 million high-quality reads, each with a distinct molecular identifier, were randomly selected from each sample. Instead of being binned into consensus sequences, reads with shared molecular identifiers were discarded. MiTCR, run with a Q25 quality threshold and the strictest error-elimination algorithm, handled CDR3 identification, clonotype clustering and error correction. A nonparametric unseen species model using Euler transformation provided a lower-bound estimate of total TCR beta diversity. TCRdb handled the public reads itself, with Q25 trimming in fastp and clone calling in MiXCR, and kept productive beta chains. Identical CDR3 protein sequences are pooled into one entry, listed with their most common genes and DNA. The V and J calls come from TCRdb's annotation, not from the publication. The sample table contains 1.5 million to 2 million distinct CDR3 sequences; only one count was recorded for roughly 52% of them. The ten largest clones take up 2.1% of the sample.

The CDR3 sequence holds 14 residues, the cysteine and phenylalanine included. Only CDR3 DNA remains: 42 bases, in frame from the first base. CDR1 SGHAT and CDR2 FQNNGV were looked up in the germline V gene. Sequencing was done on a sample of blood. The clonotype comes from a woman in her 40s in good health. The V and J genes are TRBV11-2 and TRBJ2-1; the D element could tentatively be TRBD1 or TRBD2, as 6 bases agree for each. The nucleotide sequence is TGTGAATCGCGGAGGGGGGCCCTCGACAATGAGCAGTTCTTC. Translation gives CESRRGALDNEQFF.